This T cell receptor beta chain comes out of a study of T cells in Graves' hyperthyroidism and ophthalmopathy. The study's findings and limits: Onset of ophthalmopathy came a median around 6.2 months after the model predicted it.

This clonotype has at least ten counts. Its antigen is unknown. One end of the junction does not line up with germline, which may come from a read error. Amplification targeted TCR beta CDR3 regions from RNA transcripts. The HTBI primer set drove a first-round RT-PCR of the TCR CDR3. TCRdb reprocessed the multiplex PCR reads via MiXCR and lists one record per CDR3 protein. Altogether roughly 630,000 distinct CDR3 sequences are present, approximately 14% being singletons, with the ten largest covering approximately 7%. Uncontrolled infection, other autoimmune disease, pregnancy or lactation barred patients from enrollment. The CDR3 has 13 amino acids. The germline V gene has CDR1 SGHRS and CDR2 YFSETQ.

The clonotype comes from a woman aged 25 to 39 with Graves' hyperthyroidism. The chain carries TRBV5-1 and TRBJ2-7; possibly TRBD2 for D (6 bases). Source material: blood. The CDR3 sequence: CTSRDPAGYEQYF. The CDR3 DNA reads as TGCACCAGCAGGGACCCCGCGGGATACGAGCAGTACTTC.